The TCR beta chain described here comes from a study of T-cell reconstitution after alpha-beta-depleted transplantation in children (dated by TCRdb to the mid-2010s). Background on the whole study: T-cell immune reconstitution after TCRalphabeta/CD19-depleted allogeneic hematopoietic cell transplantation in children was quantitatively tracked in the study by means of TCR repertoire profiling.

Looking up the germline V gene (reference sequence) yields CDR1 SEHNR and CDR2 FQNEAQ. From the cysteine up to the phenylalanine, the CDR3 has a length of 14 residues. Only CDR3 DNA is held: 42 bases, read in frame from base 1. V gives up 5 bases and J gives up 3 bases, and the segment between their germline ends measures 10 bases. The sample holds a few counts of this clonotype. The antigen it binds to is not known. No much larger clone is present one base from it, and per-base qualities are unavailable. Preparation of the library involved PCR. Sequenced on an Illumina HiSeq 2500. TCR libraries were prepared with molecular barcoding, using unique molecular identifiers to normalize TCRbeta repertoire quantification. Clones were called with MiXCR by TCRdb after fastp trimmed the public reads at Q25, and only in-frame beta chains were retained. Rows are combined by CDR3 protein, so each entry shows the most common genes and DNA. The sample data list about 410,000 distinct CDR3 sequences, and around 21% of these were observed just once. 3% to 4% of the sample is in the top ten clones.

The starting material was PBMCs from the stem cell graft donor, obtained from the stem cell graft. The TCR was taken from a human donor who donated a stem cell graft to a child with acute myeloid leukemia. The sequence links TRBV7-9 to TRBJ1-4, with the D gene uncertain. Read as DNA, the sequence is TGTGCCAGCAGCCCAGGACGGTCTAATGAAAAACTGTTTTTT. Its translation reads: CASSPGRSNEKLFF.